The clone carrying this T cell receptor (beta chain) was observed a few times. What it binds is not known. The data originate from a study of identical twins. The donor group consisted entirely of healthy Caucasians. Study results and limitations: Insertions ran lower in abundant cord blood beta clonotypes, though not in memory repertoires. Within twin pairs, the out-of-frame alpha sequences they shared showed excess low generation probability.

Between the trimmed V and J ends, which lost 7 bases and 5 bases, there was a span of 14 bases. CDR3 length: 14 amino acids. TCRdb processed the 5' RACE reads anew with MiXCR; each CDR3 protein has one entry. This sample has 410,000 or so distinct CDR3 sequences, with around a sixth found just once. This chain uses TRBV12-3 or TRBV12-4 with TRBJ2-2, with D perhaps TRBD2 (6 bases). Specimen: naive T cells sorted from blood. The receptor's source is a man in his fifties or sixties in good health. The DNA of the CDR3 is TGTGCCAGCACACCGGGAGCTCGTACCGGGGAGCTGTTTTTT. Protein product: CASTPGARTGELFF.